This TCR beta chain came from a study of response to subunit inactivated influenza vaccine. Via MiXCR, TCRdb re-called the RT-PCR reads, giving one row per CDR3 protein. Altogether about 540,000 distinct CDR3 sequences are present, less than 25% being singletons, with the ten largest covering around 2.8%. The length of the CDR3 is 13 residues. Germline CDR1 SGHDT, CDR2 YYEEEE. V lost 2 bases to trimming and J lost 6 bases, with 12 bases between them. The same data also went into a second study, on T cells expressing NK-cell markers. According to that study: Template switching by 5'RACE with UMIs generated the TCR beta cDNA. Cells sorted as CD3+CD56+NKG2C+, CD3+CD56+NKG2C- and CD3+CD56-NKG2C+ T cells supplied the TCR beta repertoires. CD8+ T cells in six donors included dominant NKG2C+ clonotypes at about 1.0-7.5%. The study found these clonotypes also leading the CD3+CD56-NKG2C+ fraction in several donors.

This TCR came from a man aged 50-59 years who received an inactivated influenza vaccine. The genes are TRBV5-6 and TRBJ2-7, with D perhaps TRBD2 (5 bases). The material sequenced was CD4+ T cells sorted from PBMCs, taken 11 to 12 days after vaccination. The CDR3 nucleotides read TGTGCCAGCAGCTTCGTAGAGGGTCGCGAGCAGTACTTC. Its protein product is CASSFVEGREQYF.